The T cell receptor (beta chain) described here comes from a study of shared clonotypes between healthy human individuals. Study-level results: Naive CD4 clonotypes overlapped across a few donors at approximately 5%. In this cohort, only blood was sampled, and tissue repertoires likely differ.

HIV-negative, healthy adults without recent acute infections or vaccinations were the donors. The CDR3 totals 11 residues. V lost 2 bases to trimming and J lost 4 bases, with 5 bases between them. Germline loops: CDR1 GTSNPN, CDR2 SVGIG (reference sequence). Repertoires were generated with immunoSEQ multiplex PCR, while TCRdb's copy carries only in-frame clones and drops some. The sample lists about 1 million clones, roughly 74% occurring once. Note on this clone: The antigen is undetermined.

What was sequenced was memory CD4+ T cells from PBMCs. Noted subset: CD45RA-negative fraction. This rearrangement joins TRBV30 to TRBJ1-2; D gene uncertain. This TCR was sampled from a man aged 18-30 years in good health. Some clones in this sample may be carry-over from other donors' samples. The CDR3 sequence: CAWSWGYGYTF. In DNA, the CDR3 is TGTGCCTGGAGTTGGGGCTATGGCTACACCTTC.